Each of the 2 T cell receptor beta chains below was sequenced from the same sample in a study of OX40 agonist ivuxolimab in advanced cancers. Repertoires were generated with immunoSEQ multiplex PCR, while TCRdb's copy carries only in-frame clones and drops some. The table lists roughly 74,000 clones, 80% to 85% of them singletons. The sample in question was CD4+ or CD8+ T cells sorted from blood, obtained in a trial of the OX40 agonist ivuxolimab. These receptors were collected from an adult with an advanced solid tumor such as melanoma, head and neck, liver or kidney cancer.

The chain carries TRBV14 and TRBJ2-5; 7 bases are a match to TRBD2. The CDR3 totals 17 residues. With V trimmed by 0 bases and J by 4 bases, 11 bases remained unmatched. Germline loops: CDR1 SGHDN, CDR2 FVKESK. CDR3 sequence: CASSQEVSGGFGETQYF. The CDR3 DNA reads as TGTGCCAGCAGCCAAGAAGTCTCGGGAGGTTTCGGAGAGACCCAGTACTTC.

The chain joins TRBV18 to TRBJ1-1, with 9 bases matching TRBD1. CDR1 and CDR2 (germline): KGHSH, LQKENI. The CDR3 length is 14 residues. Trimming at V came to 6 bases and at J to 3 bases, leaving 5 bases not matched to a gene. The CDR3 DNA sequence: TGTGCCAGCTCGGTACAGGGGGCGGACACTGAAGCTTTCTTT. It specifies CASSVQGADTEAFF.